This note documents a single T cell receptor (beta chain) sequence. These data are taken from a study of T cell changes during pregnancy in multiple sclerosis. The table came from immunoSEQ multiplex PCR; TCRdb's copy has only in-frame clones and leaves some out. The sample records 45,000 to 65,000 clones, 85% to 95% being singletons. The V gene end was trimmed by 4 bases and the J gene end by 8 bases; junction bases not matched to a gene: 6. The CDR3 is made up of 14 amino acids. Germline CDR1 SGHNT, CDR2 YYREEE (reference sequence). This chain uses TRBV5-4 with TRBJ2-1; 10 bases align to TRBD2. This specimen was CD8+ T cells from peripheral blood mononuclear cells, taken in the third trimester of pregnancy. This sequence originates from a female donor with multiple sclerosis, enrolled in a pregnancy study. The CDR3 DNA reads TGTGCCAGCAGCCTCCTAGCGGGAGTAGATGAGCAGTTCTTC. As protein: CASSLLAGVDEQFF.